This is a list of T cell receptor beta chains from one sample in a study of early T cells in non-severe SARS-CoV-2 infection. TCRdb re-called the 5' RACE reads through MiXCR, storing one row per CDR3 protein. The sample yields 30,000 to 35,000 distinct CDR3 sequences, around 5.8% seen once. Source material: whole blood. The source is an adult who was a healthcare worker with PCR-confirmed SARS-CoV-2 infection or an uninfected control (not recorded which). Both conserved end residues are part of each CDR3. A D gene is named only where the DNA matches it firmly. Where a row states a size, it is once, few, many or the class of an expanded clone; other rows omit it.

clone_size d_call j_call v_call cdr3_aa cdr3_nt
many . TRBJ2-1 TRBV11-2 CASSLADEQFF TGTGCCAGCAGCTTAGCTGATGAGCAGTTCTTC
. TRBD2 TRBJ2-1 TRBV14 CASSQGLAGVYEQFF TGTGCCAGCAGCCAGGGGTTAGCGGGTGTCTATGAGCAGTTCTTC
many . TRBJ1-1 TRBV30 CAWSISGITEAFF TGTGCCTGGAGTATAAGCGGGATCACTGAAGCTTTCTTT
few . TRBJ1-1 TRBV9 CASSDQGGVNTEAFF TGTGCCAGCAGCGACCAAGGGGGAGTGAACACTGAAGCTTTCTTT
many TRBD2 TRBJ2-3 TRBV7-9 CASSSRLAGFTTDTQYF TGTGCCAGCAGCTCCAGACTAGCGGGATTCACCACAGATACGCAGTATTTT
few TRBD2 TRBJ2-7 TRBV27 CASSLALAGPYEQYF TGTGCCAGCAGTTTAGCGTTAGCGGGACCGTACGAGCAGTACTTC
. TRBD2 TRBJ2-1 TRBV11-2 CASSGRAYNEQFF TGTGCCAGCAGCGGGAGGGCCTACAATGAGCAGTTCTTC
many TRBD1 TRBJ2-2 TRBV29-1 CSVVLLGQGDTGELFF TGCAGCGTTGTTCTTCTCGGACAGGGGGACACCGGGGAGCTGTTTTTT
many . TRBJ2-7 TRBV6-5 CASSYSRRGGEQYF TGTGCCAGCAGTTACTCGCGCAGGGGCGGCGAGCAGTACTTC
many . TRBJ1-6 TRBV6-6 CASSYRGENSPLHF TGTGCCAGCAGTTATCGGGGGGAAAATTCACCCCTCCACTTT
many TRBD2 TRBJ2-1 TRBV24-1 CATSDLKTSGSNEQFF TGTGCCACCAGTGATTTAAAGACTAGCGGGAGTAATGAGCAGTTCTTC
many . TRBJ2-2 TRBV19 CASGPTVTGELFF TGTGCCAGTGGCCCGACGGTCACCGGGGAGCTGTTTTTT
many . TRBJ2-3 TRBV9 CASSPGTGRTDTQYF TGTGCCAGCAGCCCAGGGACGGGCCGCACAGATACGCAGTATTTT
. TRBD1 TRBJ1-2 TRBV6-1 CASSFRTGAIDGYTF TGTGCCAGCAGTTTCCGGACAGGGGCAATCGATGGCTACACCTTC
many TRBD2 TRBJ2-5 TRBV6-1 CASRLAGGPAHETQYF TGTGCCAGCAGGCTAGCGGGAGGGCCCGCACACGAGACCCAGTACTTC
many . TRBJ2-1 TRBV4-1 CASSPSGGTNEQFF TGCGCCAGCAGCCCGTCTGGGGGCACAAATGAGCAGTTCTTC
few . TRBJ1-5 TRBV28 CASSLSPPGFSNQPQHF TGTGCCAGCAGTTTATCCCCCCCAGGCTTTAGCAATCAGCCCCAGCATTTT
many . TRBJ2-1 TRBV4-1 CASSHPQGEQFF TGCGCCAGCAGCCACCCTCAGGGGGAGCAGTTCTTC
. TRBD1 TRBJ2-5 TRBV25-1 CASSEGNRGVETQYF TGTGCCAGCAGTGAAGGGAACAGGGGGGTAGAGACCCAGTACTTC
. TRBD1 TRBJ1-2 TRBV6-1 CASSPRTGDYGYTF TGTGCCAGCAGTCCCCGGACAGGAGATTATGGCTACACCTTC
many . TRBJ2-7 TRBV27 CASSLDSAGIEQYF TGTGCCAGCAGTTTGGACAGCGCCGGAATCGAGCAGTACTTC
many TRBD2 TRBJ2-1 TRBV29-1 CSVDGIGTSGANEQFF TGCAGCGTTGACGGTATTGGCACTAGCGGGGCCAATGAGCAGTTCTTC
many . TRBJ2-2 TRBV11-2 CASSLWETGELFF TGTGCCAGCAGCTTATGGGAGACCGGGGAGCTGTTTTTT